This entry is about one T cell receptor beta chain. Clones were sequenced by immunoSEQ multiplex PCR, and TCRdb holds only the in-frame ones, with some missing. The data contain 50,000 to 60,000 clones, just under 95% of them singletons. This sample was taken from a study of technical replicates of blood from a handful of donors. The CDR3 extends over 17 amino acids. V lost 6 bases, J lost 5 bases, and 23 bases lay in between. The sample taken for sequencing was PBMCs. The chain has TRBV23-1 and TRBJ2-1; maybe TRBD2 (7 bases). TRBV23-1 has ORF status, its function being uncertain. This TCR came from a human donor in good health. Some clones in this sample may be carry-over from other donors' samples. CDR3 residues: CASRTGGDPPSDNEQFF. In nucleotides, the CDR3 is TGCGCCAGCAGAACGGGGGGCGACCCTCCATCGGACAATGAGCAGTTCTTC.